The 29 T cell receptor beta chains below were found in one sample sequenced in a study of blood T cell repertoires in COVID-19. Sequencing was performed with immunoSEQ multiplex PCR; in TCRdb, only in-frame clones are kept and a portion is missing. The sample lists some 260,000 clones; more than 75% were seen once. Sequences were obtained from peripheral blood. These receptors came from a woman in her 40s who had recovered from COVID-19.

The rearrangement links TRBV10-3 to TRBJ2-1; perhaps TRBD2 as D (6 bases). CDR3 size: 13 residues. Germline V gene lookup returns CDR1 ENHRY and CDR2 SYGVKD. V shed 1 base and J shed 6 bases, with 7 bases lying between them. This chain's CDR3 is CAISEWGVNEQFF. The CDR3 DNA sequence: TGTGCCATCAGTGAGTGGGGGGTCAATGAGCAGTTCTTC.

V gene TRBV29-1 combines with J gene TRBJ1-1; D gene uncertain. The ends were cut back, 0 bases at V and 4 bases at J, with 12 bases in the middle. The CDR3 contains 14 residues. Per the germline V gene, CDR1 is SQVTM and CDR2 is ANQGSEA. DNA of the CDR3: TGCAGCGTTGAAGATTTAGAGCGGGGCACTGAAGCTTTCTTT. Residues: CSVEDLERGTEAFF.

The V and J genes are TRBV9 and TRBJ2-2; D is unresolved. This CDR3 contains 13 residues. Germline V lookup: CDR1 SGDLS, CDR2 YYNGEE. The ends were cut back, 0 bases at V and 5 bases at J, with 5 bases in the middle. CDR3 region: CASSVATTGELFF. CDR3 coding DNA: TGTGCCAGCAGCGTAGCTACGACCGGGGAGCTGTTTTTT.

The J gene is TRBJ1-5, the V gene TRBV7-6; D is possibly TRBD1 (5 bases). The CDR3 spans 17 residues. V gave up 5 bases and J gave up 7 bases, with 24 bases separating them. Germline V CDR1 and CDR2: SGHVS, FNYEAQ. CDR3 region: CASSPYSGTGVGQPQHF. The DNA for the CDR3 is TGTGCCAGCAGCCCCTATTCCGGGACGGGGGTAGGGCAGCCCCAGCATTTT.

V usage is TRBV4-3 and J usage is TRBJ2-3; TRBD1 is a possible D gene (5 bases). The germline V and J ends were trimmed by 0 bases and 2 bases, with 15 bases remaining between them. This CDR3 is 17 amino acids long. Germline V CDR1 and CDR2: LGHNA, YSLEER. CDR3 sequence reads: CASSQDGDRYTTDTQYF. DNA of the CDR3: TGCGCCAGCAGCCAAGATGGAGACAGATACACCACAGATACGCAGTATTTT.

This chain uses TRBV27 with TRBJ1-2; D perhaps matches TRBD1 (5 bases). Germline assignment: CDR1 MNHEY and CDR2 SMNVEV (reference sequence). Trimming took off 2 bases at V and 2 bases at J, with 9 bases between the two ends. This CDR3 has 14 residues. The CDR3 DNA sequence: TGTGCCAGCAGTTTAGGGGGGGGGAACTATGGCTACACCTTC. It yields the protein CASSLGGGNYGYTF.

This chain connects TRBV6-5 to TRBJ2-2; D not certain. Germline V CDR1 and CDR2: MNHEY, SVGAGI. The CDR3 totals 12 residues. V lost 4 bases to trimming and J lost 6 bases, with 6 bases between them. The CDR3 here is CASSWAAGELFF. The CDR3 DNA sequence: TGTGCCAGCAGTTGGGCAGCCGGGGAGCTGTTTTTT.

CDR3 sequence: CATADQVAGGGPYNEQFF. DNA for the CDR3: TGTGCCACCGCAGATCAGGTAGCGGGCGGGGGGCCTTACAATGAGCAGTTCTTC. The chain combines TRBV15 with TRBJ2-1, with 8 bases that match TRBD2. The ends lost 8 bases at V and 4 bases at J; junction bases unmatched: 19. The CDR3 length is 18 residues. Germline CDR1 and CDR2: LNHNV and YYDKDF (reference sequence).

This clone has just one count. The chain has TRBV15 and TRBJ1-4, with a tentative D call TRBD1 (6 bases). The V end was cut by 2 bases, the J end by 0 bases, with 16 bases between. Per the germline V gene, CDR1 is LNHNV and CDR2 is YYDKDF (reference sequence). CDR3 length equals 18 residues. The CDR3 region has the DNA TGTGCCACCAGCAGACCCAGGGGCCGGGTGACAACTAATGAAAAACTGTTTTTT. Translation: CATSRPRGRVTTNEKLFF.

The rearrangement uses TRBV19 and TRBJ2-1, with TRBD1 matching 8 bases. The CDR3 has 14 amino acids. With 6 bases clipped from V and 6 bases from J, the junction kept 7 bases outside the gene matches. Germline V gene lookup returns CDR1 LNHDA and CDR2 SQIVND (reference sequence). CDR3 residues: CASSRQGRSNEQFF. The DNA for the CDR3 is TGTGCCAGTAGCCGACAGGGGCGATCCAATGAGCAGTTCTTC.

The rearrangement links TRBV4-1 to TRBJ2-1; the match to TRBD1 covers 8 bases. Germline V gene sequence: CDR1 MGHRA, CDR2 YSYEKL. CDR3 length: 16 residues. After removal of 1 base from V and 6 bases from J, the junction contained 8 bases not matched to a gene. In DNA form, the CDR3 reads TGCGCCAGCAGCCAAGTCGGGCGAACAGGGGGCAATGAGCAGTTCTTC. Its protein product is CASSQVGRTGGNEQFF.

The V gene is TRBV7-2, the J gene TRBJ2-4, with 9 positions matching TRBD2. This CDR3 has 17 residues. The germline V gene encodes CDR1 SGHTA and CDR2 FQGNSA. The V and J ends lost 1 base and 9 bases, in that order; junction bases with no gene match: 13. The CDR3 DNA sequence: TGTGCCAGCAGCTTAGTTGTTAGCGGGAGTGTTGGGGGCATTCAGTACTTC. It specifies CASSLVVSGSVGGIQYF.

CDR3 loop: CASAVGGGFPEKLFF. CDR3 sequence (DNA): TGTGCCAGCGCAGTAGGGGGGGGGTTCCCTGAAAAACTGTTTTTT. This chain joins TRBV6-5 and TRBJ1-4; a weak D match, TRBD1 (6 bases). The CDR3 covers 15 residues. Germline V gene data show CDR1 as MNHEY and CDR2 as SVGAGI. Deletions cut 8 bases from V and 7 bases from J, with 20 bases between.

V and J are TRBV5-5 and TRBJ2-3; maybe TRBD2 (5 bases). The germline gives CDR1 SGHKS, CDR2 YYEKEE (reference sequence). Trimming stripped 4 bases from V and 9 bases from J, with 12 bases between. The CDR3 is 12 amino acids. The CDR3 loop is CASSLPSGTQYF. CDR3 nucleotide sequence: TGTGCCAGCAGCCTCCCATCGGGGACGCAGTATTTT.

The J gene is TRBJ1-1, the V gene TRBV6-2 or TRBV6-3; unclear D gene. Trimming pared 2 bases from V and 2 bases from J, leaving 9 bases between. The CDR3 is 14 residues long. CDR1 and CDR2 (germline): MNHEY, SVGEGT. The CDR3 sequence is CASSYGLANTEAFF. In nucleotides, the CDR3 is TGTGCCAGCAGTTACGGTTTGGCAAACACTGAAGCTTTCTTT.

This sequence joins TRBV9 and TRBJ1-1; 7 nucleotides line up with TRBD1. Germline assignment: CDR1 SGDLS and CDR2 YYNGEE. The V and J ends lost 3 bases and 5 bases, in that order; junction bases with no gene match: 10. This CDR3 region has 15 residues. CDR3 bases: TGTGCCAGCAGCGCCGAGACAGGGAGACGGACTGAAGCTTTCTTT. Its translation: CASSAETGRRTEAFF.

CDR3 sequence (DNA): TGTGCCAGCAGCTTCACTAGGACAGGGGTGGTCGAGCAGTACTTC. This translates into CASSFTRTGVVEQYF. The chain recombines TRBV6-5 with TRBJ2-7; TRBD1 matches at 9 bases. The length of the CDR3 is 15 residues. Looked up from germline, CDR1 is MNHEY and CDR2 is SVGAGI. Trimming at V came to 6 bases and at J to 6 bases, leaving 12 bases not matched to a gene.

The V and J genes are TRBV6-5 and TRBJ1-1, with D perhaps matching TRBD1 (6 bases). The CDR3 is made up of 15 amino acids. Germline V gives CDR1 MNHEY, CDR2 SVGAGI. Trimming removed 10 bases from V and 3 bases from J, with 21 bases in between. CDR3 in DNA: TGTGCCACCGGGGGGGGCTCGCGGTTTGACACTGAAGCTTTCTTT. This encodes CATGGGSRFDTEAFF.

The chain couples TRBV7-2 to TRBJ2-3, with D possibly matching TRBD2 (6 bases). The ends were cut back, 3 bases at V and 3 bases at J, with 16 bases in the middle. There are 16 residues in the CDR3. The germline gives CDR1 SGHTA, CDR2 FQGNSA. Here the CDR3 reads CASSFSVGRGTDTQYF. The CDR3 nucleotides are TGTGCCAGCAGCTTCAGCGTGGGCCGGGGGACAGATACGCAGTATTTT.

The rearrangement links TRBV21-1 to TRBJ2-4; the table's TRBD2 call for D was not verified on the DNA. TRBV21-1 represents a pseudogene. The CDR3 totals 17 residues. CDR3 sequence reads: CASSERGREAAKNIQYF. The CDR3, as DNA: TGTGCCAGCAGCGAAAGGGGGCGGGAGGCGGCCAAAAACATTCAGTACTTC.

V usage is TRBV9 and J usage is TRBJ1-1; D perhaps matches TRBD1 (6 bases). CDR1 and CDR2 from the germline V gene are SGDLS and YYNGEE. V dropped 3 bases and J dropped 2 bases, with 14 bases sitting between them. There are 15 residues in the CDR3. Here the CDR3 reads CASSDLGGGNTEAFF. The CDR3 DNA reads as TGTGCCAGCAGCGACCTGGGGGGGGGCAACACTGAAGCTTTCTTT.

The chain has TRBV30 and TRBJ1-1; D unclear. The V gene's germline CDR1 is GTSNPN and CDR2 SVGIG (reference sequence). Trimming took off 0 bases at V and 4 bases at J, with 21 bases between the two ends. The CDR3 loop spans 17 amino acids. In nucleotides, the CDR3 is TGTGCCTGGAGTGTCCCGCGGGCTGCCTCGTGGGGCACTGAAGCTTTCTTT. This sequence encodes CAWSVPRAASWGTEAFF.

V usage is TRBV25-1 and J usage is TRBJ1-1, with TRBD1 matching over 12 bases. The length of the CDR3 is 17 residues. V lost 1 base, J lost 4 bases, and 7 bases stayed unmatched. CDR1 is MGHDK and CDR2 is SYGVNS in the germline V gene. The CDR3: CASSEWGDRGPATEAFF. CDR3 DNA sequence: TGTGCCAGCAGTGAATGGGGGGACAGGGGGCCAGCCACTGAAGCTTTCTTT.

The rearrangement joins TRBV18 to TRBJ1-5, with D possibly matching TRBD1 (6 bases). Trimming removed 2 bases at V and 6 bases at J, with 11 bases between. The CDR3 consists of 14 residues. Germline V CDR1 and CDR2: KGHSH, LQKENI. The CDR3 protein is CASSPSQGSQPQHF. As DNA, the CDR3 is TGTGCCAGCTCACCATCGCAGGGGAGTCAGCCCCAGCATTTT.

The genes are TRBV12-3 or TRBV12-4 and TRBJ1-1; D is perhaps TRBD1 (5 bases). The V end lost 7 bases, the J end lost 6 bases, and 15 bases lay between the germline ends. CDR3 length equals 13 residues. The CDR3 sequence is CASTLSGGAEAFF. The CDR3 coding sequence is TGTGCCAGCACTCTCTCTGGGGGGGCTGAAGCTTTCTTT.

This chain connects TRBV5-5 to TRBJ2-1; the match to TRBD1 covers 7 bases. The germline V gene has CDR1 SGHKS and CDR2 YYEKEE (reference sequence). V lost 1 base to trimming and J lost 9 bases; unmatched junction nucleotides: 4. The CDR3 loop spans 13 amino acids. The CDR3 sequence is CASSLTGAGEQFF. In DNA form, the CDR3 reads TGTGCCAGCAGCTTGACAGGGGCGGGTGAGCAGTTCTTC.

Only one count was recorded for this clone. This chain joins TRBV28 and TRBJ2-7; possible D gene TRBD2, 6 bases. CDR1 is MDHEN and CDR2 is SYDVKM in the germline V gene. V lost 8 bases to trimming and J lost 5 bases, with 13 bases between them. The CDR3 contains 12 residues. The CDR3 region is CASRGVVDEQYF. The CDR3 nucleotides are TGTGCCAGCCGCGGGGTTGTGGACGAGCAGTACTTC.

CDR3 amino acids: CSVLQGGDTEAFF. The CDR3 coding sequence is TGCAGCGTCCTACAGGGAGGGGACACTGAAGCTTTCTTT. This chain joins TRBV29-1 and TRBJ1-1; D is perhaps TRBD1 (6 bases). Between the trimmed V and J ends, which lost 6 bases and 3 bases, there was a span of 14 bases. CDR3 size: 13 residues. The germline V gene encodes CDR1 SQVTM and CDR2 ANQGSEA.

This clone is a singleton in its sample. The chain joins TRBV12-3 or TRBV12-4 to TRBJ1-2; 8 bases fit TRBD1. J was trimmed by 3 bases and V by 5 bases; bases with no gene match: 2. CDR3 length equals 13 residues. The CDR3 DNA follows: TGTGCCAGCAGTCGGGACAGGCACTATGGCTACACCTTC. It codes for CASSRDRHYGYTF.